Below are 5 T cell receptor beta chains sequenced from a single sample in a study of beta chain features in type 1 diabetes. Study findings and constraints: Within each of all four CD4+ subsets, Type 1 diabetes patients had TCRB CDR3s that were moderately but significantly shorter.

No cognate antigen is known for these TCRs. Every isolated RNA sample was fully reverse transcribed, so sequencing captured expressed TCRB transcripts. Produced via immunoSEQ multiplex PCR; TCRdb's table is partial and in-frame only. Among 600,000 or so clones listed, more than 13% were seen once. The material sequenced was naive CD4+ T cells from blood. These receptors all stem from a man between 18 and 35 years old with type 1 diabetes.

Only a few counts were recorded for this clone. The rearrangement joins TRBV4-1 to TRBJ2-1; D unresolved. V lost 0 bases and J lost 6, with 3 bases in between. Looked up from germline, CDR1 is MGHRA and CDR2 is YSYEKL. The CDR3 loop spans 12 amino acids. The CDR3 region has the DNA TGCGCCAGCAGCCAAGAGGCCAATGAGCAGTTCTTC. This gives the protein CASSQEANEQFF.

The CDR3 nucleotides are TGCGCCAGCAGCTTGTCGTGGGAGCGGGAAGATACGCAGTATTTT. Translated, it gives CASSLSWEREDTQYF. The V and J genes are TRBV5-1 and TRBJ2-3, with 7 bases identical to TRBD2. CDR3 size: 15 residues. Germline V lookup: CDR1 SGHRS, CDR2 YFSETQ. J lost 5 bases, V lost 1 base, and 7 bases had no gene match.

This chain connects TRBV28 to TRBJ1-1; D might be TRBD1 (5 bases). V was clipped by 3 bases and J by 1 base, with 6 bases between them. The germline CDR1 and CDR2 sequences are MDHEN and SYDVKM. The CDR3 runs 13 residues. CDR3 in amino acids: CASSLTANTEAFF. The DNA of the CDR3 is TGTGCCAGCAGTTTGACAGCGAACACTGAAGCTTTCTTT.

This clone was found a few times. The genes are TRBV29-1 and TRBJ2-7; D is perhaps TRBD1 (7 bases). Germline CDR1 SQVTM, CDR2 ANQGSEA. The ends were cut back, 7 bases at V and 2 bases at J, with 9 bases in the middle. The CDR3 has 11 amino acids. The CDR3 region is CSARGAYEQYF. CDR3 DNA: TGCAGCGCCAGGGGGGCCTACGAGCAGTACTTC.

This clone appeared a few times. The CDR3 DNA sequence: TGTGCCAGCAGCTTAACGCAAGGGGAGACCCAGTACTTC. This codes for CASSLTQGETQYF. The chain links TRBV7-3 to TRBJ2-5, with D unclear. This CDR3 region has 13 residues. Germline CDR1 reads SGHTA; CDR2 reads FQGTGA. V lost 0 bases to trimming and J lost 5 bases, with 7 bases between them.